What follows are 17 T cell receptor beta chains derived from one specimen sequenced in a study of blood T cell repertoires in COVID-19. Sequenced by immunoSEQ multiplex PCR; TCRdb stores in-frame clones only, minus some. The sample has 250,000 to 300,000 clones, about 86% seen once. Input material: PBMCs or T cells enriched from blood (not recorded which). These receptors came from a man aged 25 to 40 with acute COVID-19.

V is TRBV7-3 and J is TRBJ2-3, with TRBD2 identical over 7 bases. V lost 4 bases, J lost 4 bases, and 5 bases stayed unmatched. Germline V gene data show CDR1 as SGHTA and CDR2 as FQGTGA. There are 14 residues in the CDR3. CDR3: CASSSGLVSDTQYF. The CDR3 nucleotides read TGTGCCAGCAGCTCAGGACTAGTTTCAGATACGCAGTATTTT.

This chain uses TRBV24-1 with TRBJ1-5; D call uncertain. The CDR3 has 13 amino acids. Trimming stripped 9 bases from V and 0 bases from J, with 8 bases between. CDR1 is KGHDR and CDR2 is SFDVKD in the germline V gene. The CDR3 spells CATAAGSNQPQHF. The DNA of the CDR3 is TGTGCCACCGCCGCGGGTAGCAATCAGCCCCAGCATTTT.

The genes are TRBV7-9 and TRBJ2-4; maybe TRBD2 (6 bases). This CDR3 spans 17 amino acids. Germline V gene data show CDR1 as SEHNR and CDR2 as FQNEAQ (reference sequence). V lost 5 bases and J lost 2, with 19 bases in between. The CDR3 loop is CASSPGVGLLPKNIQYF. As DNA, the CDR3 is TGTGCCAGCAGCCCCGGGGTGGGACTTCTACCCAAAAACATTCAGTACTTC.

The chain recombines TRBV24-1 with TRBJ2-1; 9 bases map to TRBD2. Germline values: CDR1 KGHDR, CDR2 SFDVKD. The V gene end was trimmed by 5 bases and the J gene end by 0 bases; junction bases not matched to a gene: 1. CDR3 size: 15 residues. The CDR3: CATSGLAVSYNEQFF. CDR3 nucleotide sequence: TGTGCCACCAGTGGACTAGCGGTCTCCTACAATGAGCAGTTCTTC.

The chain carries TRBV9 and TRBJ1-6; D call uncertain. The CDR3 is 14 amino acids. V shed 4 bases and J shed 7 bases, with 12 bases lying between them. CDR1 is SGDLS, CDR2 YYNGEE, per germline. Here the CDR3 reads CASSFREQNSPLHF. The DNA for the CDR3 is TGTGCCAGCAGCTTCCGCGAACAGAATTCACCCCTCCACTTT. Together with reference TRBV9 and TRBJ1-6, the CDR3 gives the full variable domain: DSGVTQTPKHLITATGQRVTLRCSPRSGDLSVYWYQQSLDQGLQFLIQYYNGEERAKGNILERFSAQQFPDLHSELNLSSLELGDSALYFCASSFREQNSPLHFGNGTRLTVT.

This chain connects TRBV12-3 or TRBV12-4 to TRBJ1-1, with TRBD1 matching over 7 bases. CDR3 length: 13 amino acids. Trimming cost V 2 bases and J 6 bases; bases outside gene matches: 3. CDR3 region: CASSLTRGAEAFF. The CDR3 DNA reads as TGTGCCAGCAGTTTAACCAGGGGGGCTGAAGCTTTCTTT.

This chain joins TRBV19 and TRBJ2-2; D perhaps matches TRBD1 (5 bases). The V and J ends lost 1 base and 5 bases respectively, with 8 bases between them. The germline V gene encodes CDR1 LNHDA and CDR2 SQIVND (reference sequence). The length of the CDR3 is 14 residues. DNA of the CDR3: TGTGCCAGTAGTATAGGGAAGGGGACCGGGGAGCTGTTTTTT. Encoded protein: CASSIGKGTGELFF.

The V and J genes are TRBV30 and TRBJ2-3; 7 positions agree with TRBD1. CDR3 size: 13 residues. Germline V gene sequence: CDR1 GTSNPN, CDR2 SVGIG (reference sequence). Trimming removed 2 bases from V and 5 bases from J; junction bases left unmatched: 4. CDR3 amino acids: CAWSRGRGDTQYF. As DNA, the CDR3 is TGTGCCTGGAGTAGGGGGCGAGGAGATACGCAGTATTTT.

V and J are TRBV7-8 and TRBJ2-7; TRBD1 might be the D (5 bases). Trimming cost V 1 base and J 2 bases, with 9 bases left between them. The CDR3 length is 14 residues. Germline assignment: CDR1 SGHVS and CDR2 FQNEAQ. CDR3 in DNA: TGTGCCAGCAGCTTAGTGGACACGACCTACGAGCAGTACGTC. This gives the protein CASSLVDTTYEQYV.

The chain is built from TRBV28 and TRBJ1-5, with D possibly matching TRBD1 (5 bases). The CDR3 extends over 14 amino acids. V lost 2 bases to trimming and J lost 10 bases, with 15 bases between them. Germline-derived CDR1 and CDR2 are MDHEN and SYDVKM. This chain's CDR3 is CASSLGGNISPQHF. The DNA for the CDR3 is TGTGCCAGCAGTTTAGGGGGGAACATCAGCCCCCAGCATTTT.

The chain joins TRBV10-3 to TRBJ1-1, with D tentatively TRBD1 (6 bases). V was clipped by 11 bases and J by 0 bases, with 13 bases between them. The CDR3 covers 13 residues. From germline, CDR1 is ENHRY and CDR2 SYGVKD. The CDR3 nucleotides are TGTGCCGTCCGGGACATATTGAACACTGAAGCTTTCTTT. Translating gives CAVRDILNTEAFF.

The J gene is TRBJ2-1, the V gene TRBV11-2; 9 positions agree with TRBD2. Germline lookup yields CDR1 SGHAT and CDR2 FQNNGV. The trim removed 7 bases at V and 9 bases at J, leaving 13 bases unmatched. The CDR3 is 15 amino acids. CDR3 sequence reads: CASTLGSGRKGEQFF. CDR3 in DNA: TGTGCCAGCACTCTTGGGAGCGGGAGGAAGGGTGAGCAGTTCTTC.

The chain is built from TRBV9 and TRBJ1-5; no clear D. Trimming shortened V by 0 bases and J by 5 bases, and 12 bases separated the two germline ends. The length of the CDR3 is 15 residues. Germline CDR1 SGDLS, CDR2 YYNGEE. DNA for the CDR3: TGTGCCAGCAGCGTAGGTCCTTTACTACATCAGCCCCAGCATTTT. Its protein is CASSVGPLLHQPQHF.

In this sample, this clone turned up a few times. The chain has TRBV10-3 and TRBJ1-5, with D perhaps matching TRBD1 (5 bases). CDR1 ENHRY and CDR2 SYGVKD come from the germline V gene. Trimming pared 4 bases from V and 5 bases from J, leaving 9 bases between. This CDR3 is 13 amino acids long. The CDR3 protein is CAISGQTDQPQHF. Written as DNA, the CDR3 is TGTGCCATCAGTGGACAGACGGATCAGCCCCAGCATTTT.

The rearrangement joins TRBV28 to TRBJ1-6; TRBD1 aligns across 7 bases. The CDR3 contains 15 residues. V was pared by 4 bases and J by 8 bases, with 8 bases of the junction left unmatched. Germline CDR1 and CDR2: MDHEN and SYDVKM. In DNA form, the CDR3 reads TGTGCCAGCAGTTCACCTGGGACAGTCGATTCACCCCTCCACTTT. It is translated as CASSSPGTVDSPLHF.

The CDR3 protein is CASSPVQGWGHEQFF. The CDR3 DNA reads as TGTGCCAGCAGCCCAGTTCAGGGGTGGGGTCATGAGCAGTTCTTC. The V and J genes are TRBV7-9 and TRBJ2-1; D is perhaps TRBD1 (6 bases). The germline V gene has CDR1 SEHNR and CDR2 FQNEAQ (reference sequence). The germline V and J ends were trimmed by 5 bases and 8 bases, with 19 bases remaining between them. The CDR3 runs to 15 residues.

The chain employs TRBV7-9 and TRBJ2-3; TRBD2 matches 7 bases. In germline, CDR1 is SEHNR, CDR2 FQNEAQ (reference sequence). The J segment lost 0 bases and the V segment lost 6 bases, leaving 6 bases of the junction unmatched. The CDR3 contains 15 residues. The CDR3: CASRWLGGSTDTQYF. The CDR3 DNA reads TGTGCCAGCAGGTGGTTGGGGGGGAGCACAGATACGCAGTATTTT.